These 29 T cell receptor beta chains share one sample of origin, sequenced in a study of T cell changes during pregnancy in multiple sclerosis. Sequencing used immunoSEQ multiplex PCR; TCRdb keeps in-frame clones, though not all of them. The sample holds tens of thousands of clones, about 90% seen once. Specimen: CD4+ T cells from peripheral blood mononuclear cells, collected after pregnancy. The source is a female donor with multiple sclerosis, enrolled in a pregnancy study.

The chain employs TRBV18 and TRBJ2-5; 8 bases agree with TRBD1. J was trimmed by 1 base and V by 3 bases; bases with no gene match: 4. CDR3 length: 15 amino acids. Per germline, CDR1 KGHSH and CDR2 LQKENI. CDR3 protein: CASSPWQGAQETQYF. The CDR3 bases are TGTGCCAGCTCACCGTGGCAGGGGGCCCAAGAGACCCAGTACTTC.

The chain carries TRBV13 and TRBJ2-3; a possible D gene is TRBD2 (6 bases). The CDR3 has 17 amino acids. Germline V gives CDR1 PRHDT, CDR2 FYEKMQ (reference sequence). Trimming stripped 2 bases from V and 2 bases from J, with 17 bases between. The chain's CDR3 is CASSLRRSGLSTDTQYF. The CDR3 region has the DNA TGTGCCAGCAGCTTAAGGCGTTCTGGACTATCCACAGATACGCAGTATTTT.

The chain has TRBV6-1 and TRBJ2-7; D is unresolved. With 8 bases removed from V and 1 base from J, the gap between germline ends came to 9 bases. Germline V gives CDR1 MNHNS, CDR2 SASEGT. This CDR3 has 12 amino acids. The CDR3 loop is CASVSRSYEQYF. CDR3 DNA: TGTGCCAGCGTCTCGAGATCCTACGAGCAGTACTTC.

The chain uses TRBV25-1 and TRBJ2-1; 10 bases map to TRBD1. The CDR3 spans 14 residues. Germline V gene sequence: CDR1 MGHDK, CDR2 SYGVNS. V gave up 6 bases and J gave up 6 bases; unmatched junction bases: 5. For the CDR3, the DNA is TGTGCCAGCAGAACCGGGACAGGGGTCAATGAGCAGTTCTTC. Amino acid sequence: CASRTGTGVNEQFF.

The rearrangement uses TRBV25-1 and TRBJ2-7; D is possibly TRBD1 (5 bases). Germline V lookup: CDR1 MGHDK, CDR2 SYGVNS. V was trimmed by 2 bases and J by 4 bases, leaving 15 bases between them. This CDR3 has 15 amino acids. CDR3 coding DNA: TGTGCCAGCAGTGAACAGGGCCACCCCCGATACGAGCAGTACTTC. Translated, it gives CASSEQGHPRYEQYF.

In its sample, this clone was seen once. The rearrangement links TRBV29-1 to TRBJ1-2; 7 bases map to TRBD1. The V and J ends lost 7 bases and 4 bases, in that order; junction bases with no gene match: 12. The CDR3 consists of 14 residues. The germline gives CDR1 SQVTM, CDR2 ANQGSEA. As DNA, the CDR3 is TGCAGCGCCAGAACCGGCAGGGGGACCTATGGCTACACCTTC. Its protein product is CSARTGRGTYGYTF.

V is TRBV29-1 and J is TRBJ2-3, with a possible D match to TRBD2 (7 bases). Trimming left V 7 bases short and J 8 bases short, with 25 bases between. The CDR3 has 15 residues. Germline CDR1 reads SQVTM; CDR2 reads ANQGSEA. The CDR3: CSARRGGASEVTQYF. In DNA, the CDR3 is TGCAGCGCCCGAAGGGGGGGGGCGAGTGAGGTTACGCAGTATTTT.

The chain has TRBV27 and TRBJ1-1; D gene ambiguous. Germline V gene sequence: CDR1 MNHEY, CDR2 SMNVEV (reference sequence). This CDR3 spans 13 amino acids. V was shortened by 11 bases and J by 2 bases, with 15 bases between the two germline ends. The CDR3 DNA follows: TGTGCCGGAACAGAAGGAGGAAACACTGAAGCTTTCTTT. This sequence encodes CAGTEGGNTEAFF.

This rearrangement joins TRBV2 to TRBJ1-2; D uncertain. The CDR3 is made up of 17 amino acids. Germline loops: CDR1 SNHLY, CDR2 FYNNEI. The V end lost 0 bases, the J end lost 8 bases, and 22 bases lay between the germline ends. Here the CDR3 reads CASSEARAGRGDEGYTF. CDR3 nucleotides: TGTGCCAGCAGTGAAGCGAGGGCTGGCCGGGGAGATGAGGGCTACACCTTC.

J is TRBJ1-4 and V is TRBV10-3; D is undetermined. Germline V CDR1 and CDR2: ENHRY, SYGVKD. The CDR3 sequence is 13 residues long. Trimming took off 10 bases at V and 3 bases at J, with 12 bases between the two ends. The CDR3 here is CATSLAPNEKLFF. CDR3 DNA sequence: TGTGCCACCTCTCTAGCCCCTAATGAAAAACTGTTTTTT.

The chain couples TRBV7-2 to TRBJ2-1; 7 bases align to TRBD1. Germline CDR1 is SGHTA and CDR2 is FQGNSA. The CDR3 totals 16 residues. Losses at the gene ends were 0 bases for V and 4 bases for J; bases not matched to a gene: 6. The CDR3 coding sequence is TGTGCCAGCAGCTTAGCGGGAAGGGGGCCTTACAATGAGCAGTTCTTC. It codes for CASSLAGRGPYNEQFF.

The V and J genes are TRBV5-4 and TRBJ1-3; TRBD1 is a possible D gene (5 bases). The germline V gene encodes CDR1 SGHNT and CDR2 YYREEE (reference sequence). This CDR3 contains 14 residues. Between the trimmed V and J ends, which lost 7 bases and 1 base, there was a span of 12 bases. The DNA of the CDR3 is TGTGCCAGCGGCAAGGGACTATCTGGAAACACCATATATTTT. Translation gives CASGKGLSGNTIYF.

This chain uses TRBV10-3 with TRBJ2-2; 8 nucleotides align to TRBD1. Germline loops: CDR1 ENHRY, CDR2 SYGVKD. The CDR3 is 16 amino acids. The trim removed 0 bases at V and 5 bases at J, leaving 5 bases unmatched. CDR3 in amino acids: CAISESPGGLTGELFF. In DNA form, the CDR3 reads TGTGCCATCAGTGAGTCTCCAGGGGGCTTAACCGGGGAGCTGTTTTTT.

The rearrangement uses TRBV5-6 and TRBJ1-5; D call uncertain. Germline V gene lookup returns CDR1 SGHDT and CDR2 YYEEEE. Trimming pared 1 base from V and 7 bases from J, leaving 12 bases between. This CDR3 has 14 amino acids. CDR3 in amino acids: CASSLRSPGQPQHF. The CDR3 coding sequence is TGTGCCAGCAGCTTGAGGTCCCCCGGGCAGCCCCAGCATTTT.

The V call is TRBV14, the J call TRBJ2-3, with 9 bases identical to TRBD2. Germline CDR1 and CDR2: SGHDN and FVKESK. CDR3 size: 16 residues. With V trimmed by 1 base and J by 5 bases, 7 bases remained unmatched. The CDR3 loop is CASSQARAGGQDTQYF. The CDR3 bases are TGTGCCAGCAGCCAAGCACGGGCGGGGGGGCAAGATACGCAGTATTTT.

V gene TRBV20-1 combines with J gene TRBJ1-2; D gene ambiguous. V was pared by 0 bases and J by 4 bases, with 3 bases between. Germline CDR1 reads DFQATT; CDR2 reads SNEGSKA (reference sequence). There are 11 residues in the CDR3. Written as DNA, the CDR3 is TGCAGTGCTAGAGATATCTATGGCTACACCTTC. Amino acids: CSARDIYGYTF.

This chain joins TRBV9 and TRBJ1-5, with 8 bases fitting TRBD1. V lost 0 bases to trimming and J lost 7 bases; unmatched junction nucleotides: 3. CDR3 length equals 14 residues. Germline CDR1 is SGDLS and CDR2 is YYNGEE. The CDR3 DNA sequence: TGTGCCAGCAGCGTAGGGACAGGGCAGCAGCCCCAGCATTTT. Translated, it gives CASSVGTGQQPQHF.

This chain links TRBV6-6 with TRBJ1-6; the D gene is possibly TRBD1 (5 bases). V lost 6 bases to trimming and J lost 10 bases, with 16 bases between them. CDR3 size: 14 residues. Germline V gene sequence: CDR1 MNHNY, CDR2 SVGAGI (reference sequence). CDR3 amino acids: CASRRDGGGSPLHF. The CDR3 DNA follows: TGTGCCAGCAGGCGGGACGGTGGGGGATCACCCCTCCACTTT.

The rearrangement uses TRBV6-6 and TRBJ2-7; 7 bases line up with TRBD2. With V trimmed by 5 bases and J by 5 bases, 6 bases remained unmatched. Germline lookup yields CDR1 MNHNY and CDR2 SVGAGI (reference sequence). The length of the CDR3 is 13 residues. DNA for the CDR3: TGTGCCAGCAGTCCCGGGACTACGAACGAGCAGTACTTC. Its translation is CASSPGTTNEQYF.

The chain uses TRBV5-6 and TRBJ2-7, with D possibly being TRBD2 (5 bases). The germline gives CDR1 SGHDT, CDR2 YYEEEE. The CDR3 length is 16 residues. Trimming took off 0 bases at V and 7 bases at J, with 20 bases between the two ends. CDR3 amino acids: CASSLEKMDSVWEQYF. As DNA, the CDR3 is TGTGCCAGCAGCTTGGAAAAGATGGACTCTGTTTGGGAGCAGTACTTC.

V and J are TRBV6-1 and TRBJ2-5, with D unresolved. This CDR3 is built from 10 residues. Trimming left V 8 bases short and J 5 bases short, with 6 bases between. Germline lookup yields CDR1 MNHNS and CDR2 SASEGT. CDR3 in DNA: TGTGCCAGCTCCGTCGAGACCCAGTACTTC. It encodes CASSVETQYF.

Relative to its sample, this clone is medium-sized. V usage is TRBV19 and J usage is TRBJ1-5; D is perhaps TRBD1 (5 bases). CDR3 length equals 16 residues. Germline CDR1 reads LNHDA; CDR2 reads SQIVND (reference sequence). Trimming removed 4 bases at V and 1 base at J, with 14 bases between. CDR3 sequence reads: CASSTREGRSNQPQHF. The CDR3 nucleotides are TGTGCCAGTAGTACCAGGGAAGGGAGGAGCAATCAGCCCCAGCATTTT.

V and J are TRBV27 and TRBJ2-5; weak D call: TRBD1 (5 bases). The CDR3 is made up of 14 amino acids. In germline, CDR1 is MNHEY, CDR2 SMNVEV (reference sequence). Trimming pared 4 bases from V and 1 base from J, leaving 10 bases between. The CDR3 protein is CASSYQGTQETQYF. CDR3 in DNA: TGTGCCAGCAGTTACCAGGGAACCCAAGAGACCCAGTACTTC.

CDR3 amino acids: CASSPRGSGANVLTF. DNA of the CDR3: TGCGCCAGCAGCCCCAGGGGATCTGGGGCCAACGTCCTGACTTTC. The rearrangement joins TRBV4-3 to TRBJ2-6; D perhaps matches TRBD1 (6 bases). Germline CDR1 and CDR2: LGHNA and YSLEER. This CDR3 has 15 amino acids. V was shortened by 4 bases and J by 1 base, with 8 bases between the two germline ends.

The V gene is TRBV6-5, the J gene TRBJ2-1; D might be TRBD2 (7 bases). The germline V gene has CDR1 MNHEY and CDR2 SVGAGI. This CDR3 spans 15 amino acids. The V gene lost 6 bases and the J gene lost 4 bases, with 16 bases spanning the gap. The CDR3 loop reads CASSPGGGPYNEQFF. As DNA, the CDR3 is TGTGCCAGCAGCCCCGGCGGGGGCCCTTACAATGAGCAGTTCTTC.

The rearrangement joins TRBV7-3 to TRBJ2-2; D ambiguous. This CDR3 has 13 residues. The germline V and J ends were trimmed by 4 bases and 5 bases, with 8 bases remaining between them. CDR1 and CDR2 from the germline V gene are SGHTA and FQGTGA. CDR3 DNA sequence: TGTGCCAGCAGCTCTACCGGGACCGGGGAGCTGTTTTTT. This codes for CASSSTGTGELFF.

In this sample, this clone turned up a few times. This chain joins TRBV19 and TRBJ1-5; 10 nucleotides align to TRBD1. Germline V gives CDR1 LNHDA, CDR2 SQIVND (reference sequence). The CDR3 spans 16 residues. V was clipped by 8 bases and J by 1 base; unmatched bases: 8. The chain's CDR3 is CASRDRGRASNQPQHF. CDR3 DNA sequence: TGTGCCAGTCGGGACAGGGGAAGGGCGAGCAATCAGCCCCAGCATTTT.

V and J are TRBV9 and TRBJ2-2, with 7 bases identical to TRBD2. V gave up 5 bases and J gave up 5 bases; unmatched junction bases: 6. Germline loops: CDR1 SGDLS, CDR2 YYNGEE. This CDR3 is built from 14 residues. The CDR3 nucleotides are TGTGCCAGCAGGCCTAGCGGAACTACCGGGGAGCTGTTTTTT. Protein product: CASRPSGTTGELFF.

The chain joins TRBV19 to TRBJ2-6, with 7 bases aligning to TRBD1. The germline V gene has CDR1 LNHDA and CDR2 SQIVND (reference sequence). The V gene end was trimmed by 8 bases and the J gene end by 0 bases; junction bases not matched to a gene: 16. The CDR3 has 19 amino acids. In DNA form, the CDR3 reads TGTGCCAGTGCCCTAACAGGGGAAGCGAGTGGCTCTGGGGCCAACGTCCTGACTTTC. Its translation is CASALTGEASGSGANVLTF. The variable domain in full, completed from reference TRBV19 and TRBJ2-6, reads DGGITQSPKYLFRKEGQNVTLSCEQNLNHDAMYWYRQDPGQGLRLIYYSQIVNDFQKGDIAEGYSVSREKKESFPLTVTSAQKNPTAFYLCASALTGEASGSGANVLTFGAGSRLTVL.